This T cell receptor (beta chain) was found in a study of regulatory T cells in long-lasting Graves disease. The germline gives CDR1 SEHNR, CDR2 FQNEAQ (reference sequence). V was pared by 3 bases and J by 2 bases, with 6 bases of the junction left unmatched. There are 15 residues in the CDR3. Library construction for TCR beta used iRepertoire HTBI primers and Arm-PCR of CDR3 regions. TCRdb re-derived calls from the multiplex PCR reads in MiXCR, one entry per CDR3 protein. The table has 550,000 or so distinct CDR3 sequences, about 11% seen once; the top ten hold about 8.9%. Study results and caveats: Between persistent patients, 2,500 to 3,500 public clonotypes were shared, exceeding the 950 to 1,000 shared between new patients.

Time point of the sample: newly diagnosed GD, antithyroid drugs for less than 3 months. Extracted RNA from PBMCs served as the source of the TCR library. This clonotype was observed many times. Its antigen is currently unknown. This sample also belongs to another study, concerning T cells in Graves' hyperthyroidism and ophthalmopathy.

Sample: peripheral blood mononuclear cells (PBMCs), taken at new diagnosis, from a patient treated with antithyroid drugs. The clonotype originates from a young woman with Graves disease. V is TRBV7-9 and J is TRBJ2-7, with 8 bases that match TRBD1. CDR3 protein: CASSFGQGGTYEQYF. The CDR3 coding sequence is TGTGCCAGCAGCTTCGGACAGGGTGGGACCTACGAGCAGTACTTC.